This T cell receptor beta chain derives from a study of blood T cells in healthy people across ages. Notes on the study in general: Getting older went along with TCR beta diversity per million T cells dropping roughly linearly.

In regard to this clonotype: What it binds is unknown.

Primers used in a second PCR of about 7 to 11 cycles were a sample-barcoded 5' primer and a J-beta primer mix. In TCRdb, the 5' RACE reads were re-called with MiXCR into one record per CDR3 protein. The sample lists 800,000 to 950,000 distinct CDR3 sequences; roughly 52% were seen once. Germline V gene data show CDR1 as SNHLY and CDR2 as FYNNEI. V lost 2 bases and J lost 3; bases outside the gene matches: 7. The CDR3 consists of 16 residues. The chain recombines TRBV2 with TRBJ1-5, with 7 bases matching TRBD1. The sample consisted of blood. The receptor comes from a man aged 25-45 years in good health. CDR3 in DNA: TGTGCCAGCAGTGAACGGAGGGGGCGGGCCAATCAGCCCCAGCATTTT. It translates to CASSERRGRANQPQHF.